This TCR beta chain was observed in a study of cytomegalovirus exposure and HLA in healthy donors. On this clone: No antigen is known for it.

Study-wide results and caveats: Highest at DRB1 and lowest at HLA-C, TCR association rates differed among HLA loci in a later analysis.

Trimming removed 1 base from V and 9 bases from J, with 14 bases in between. The CDR3 extends over 14 amino acids. The germline CDR1 and CDR2 sequences are SEHNR and FQNEAQ (reference sequence). The PCR was carried out with 60 Vbeta primers and 13 Jbeta primers. The data were produced by immunoSEQ multiplex PCR, yet TCRdb's version contains in-frame clones alone and is incomplete. The listing contains 55,000 to 75,000 clones. Sequencing was carried out using PBMCs. This rearrangement joins TRBV7-9 to TRBJ2-3, with a weak D call TRBD1 (5 bases). The source of this sequence is a male donor in good health and CMV-seronegative. The CDR3 protein is CASSLDLDTGTQYF. CDR3 nucleotides: TGTGCCAGCAGCTTAGACCTAGACACAGGAACGCAGTATTTT.